Each of the 30 T cell receptor beta chains below was sequenced from the same sample in a study of T cell clonality in common variable immunodeficiency. Study-wide results and limits: Fewer deletions and N-nucleotide insertions were reportedly seen in common variable immunodeficiency TCR beta sequences.

Which antigens these TCRs recognize remains unknown. The assay was immunoSEQ multiplex PCR, and TCRdb's table has in-frame clones only and misses some. The data show several thousand clones, with none appearing a single time. Source material: peripheral blood mononuclear cells. These receptor sequences come from a human donor with common variable immunodeficiency.

At least ten counts were recorded for this clone. Sequencing ends 3 residues short of the CDR3 end; the germline J gene provides the rest. V gene TRBV7-8 combines with J gene TRBJ2-3; D unclear. The CDR3 totals 14 residues. V lost 1 base and J lost 7, with 12 bases in between. Germline lookup yields CDR1 SGHVS and CDR2 FQNEAQ. CDR3 region: CASSLVAAANTQYF. The part of the CDR3 DNA that was read is TGTGCCAGCAGCTTAGTTGCGGCAGCGAATACG. Complete variable domain (other parts from reference TRBV7-8 and TRBJ2-3): GAGVSQSPRYKVAKRGQDVALRCDPISGHVSLFWYQQALGQGPEFLTYFQNEAQLDKSGLPSDRFFAERPEGSVSTLKIQRTQQEDSAVYLCASSLVAAANTQYFGPGTRLTVL.

Many counts were recorded for this clone. The sequenced fragment ends 3 residues before the CDR3 boundary, so the rest is inferred from the germline J gene. The chain couples TRBV29-1 to TRBJ2-1, with 12 bases matching TRBD2. Germline CDR1 is SQVTM and CDR2 is ANQGSEA. J gave up 4 bases and V 5 bases, and 6 bases lay outside the gene matches. The CDR3 loop spans 15 amino acids. The covered CDR3 bases are TGCAGCGTTTCGACTAGCGGGGGTTCTTACAATGAG. As protein: CSVSTSGGSYNE. The complete CDR3 sequence is CSVSTSGGSYNEQFF.

This clone was counted many times. With the read ending 3 residues before the CDR3 end, the germline J gene is used to fill in that end. The chain has TRBV5-1 and TRBJ2-2; 9 bases align to TRBD1. Germline CDR1 reads SGHRS; CDR2 reads YFSETQ. This CDR3 region has 14 residues. Trimming at V came to 2 bases and at J to 8 bases, leaving 4 bases not matched to a gene. Here the CDR3 reads CASSLQGATGELFF. The sequenced part of the CDR3 DNA is TGCGCCAGCAGCTTACAGGGGGCTACGGGGGAG.

By share, this clone ranks as medium-sized. The read terminates 3 residues ahead of where the CDR3 ends, so the germline J gene completes it. The chain carries TRBV18 and TRBJ2-3; 7 bases line up with TRBD2. V shed 4 bases, J shed 2 bases, and the junction held 3 bases outside the gene matches. CDR1 and CDR2 (germline): KGHSH, LQKENI. The CDR3 is 14 amino acids. The part of the CDR3 DNA that was read is TGTGCCAGCTCACTACTAGCGAACACAGATACG. The encoded protein is CASSLLANTDT. The whole CDR3 sequence is CASSLLANTDTQYF.

This clone was recorded many times. The CDR3 protein is CASSISRDNEQFF. Incomplete CDR3 DNA: TGTGCCAGCAGCATAAGCAGGGACAATGAG. The chain is built from TRBV7-9 and TRBJ2-1; weak D call: TRBD1 (5 bases). The read is 3 residues too short to cover the CDR3 end, so that end is filled in from the germline J gene. The V gene lost 5 bases and the J gene lost 5 bases, with 10 bases spanning the gap. Germline-derived CDR1 and CDR2 are SEHNR and FQNEAQ (reference sequence). This CDR3 contains 13 residues.

This clone was recorded many times. The sequence runs out 3 residues before the end of the CDR3; the remainder is reconstructed from the germline J gene. The chain joins TRBV18 to TRBJ1-1; D is unresolved. The CDR3 sequence is 18 residues long. The germline CDR1 and CDR2 sequences are KGHSH and LQKENI. V gave up 1 base and J gave up 4 bases, with 22 bases separating them. CDR3 bases read: TGTGCCAGCTCACCACGCCAGGTGGCAGCGGATTTCGGCACTGAA. This encodes CASSPRQVAADFGTE. The whole CDR3 sequence is CASSPRQVAADFGTEAFF. Full variable domain (rest looked up from reference TRBV18 and TRBJ1-1): NAGVMQNPRHLVRRRGQEARLRCSPMKGHSHVYWYRQLPEEGLKFMVYLQKENIIDESGMPKERFSAEFPKEGPSILRIQQVVRGDSAAYFCASSPRQVAADFGTEAFFGQGTRLTVV.

There are many counts of this clone. Sequencing ends 3 residues short of the CDR3 end; the germline J gene provides the rest. This sequence joins TRBV29-1 and TRBJ2-3, with D possibly matching TRBD2 (6 bases). This CDR3 region has 14 residues. CDR1 SQVTM and CDR2 ANQGSEA come from the germline V gene. The germline V and J ends were trimmed by 5 bases and 3 bases, with 15 bases remaining between them. CDR3 DNA, as far as it was read: TGCAGCGTTAGGTTTAGCGGAGGGACAGATACG. Translation gives CSVRFSGGTDT. The CDR3 in its entirety is CSVRFSGGTDTQYF.

This clone is medium-sized. The read comes to an end 3 residues before the CDR3 does, leaving the germline J gene to fill in the end. The chain has TRBV20-1 and TRBJ1-1; D might be TRBD1 (5 bases). Trimming pared 3 bases from V and 3 bases from J, leaving 14 bases between. Germline-derived CDR1 and CDR2 are DFQATT and SNEGSKA (reference sequence). This CDR3 has 14 amino acids. The CDR3 bases that were read are TGCAGTGCTAGTTCCCCCAAGGGGCACACTGAA. Translating gives CSASSPKGHTE. Given in full, the CDR3 is CSASSPKGHTEAFF.

This clone is labeled as medium-sized. The read is 3 residues too short to cover the CDR3 end, so that end is filled in from the germline J gene. The chain recombines TRBV2 with TRBJ1-1; possibly TRBD1 for D (6 bases). The CDR3 covers 13 residues. Germline V gene data show CDR1 as SNHLY and CDR2 as FYNNEI. The V gene lost 11 bases and the J gene lost 2 bases, with 15 bases spanning the gap. The DNA read from the CDR3 is TGTGCCGGCAAGAAGGACAGAAACACTGAA. Translated: CAGKKDRNTE. The complete CDR3 protein is CAGKKDRNTEAFF.

This clone was detected ten times or more. The read stops 3 residues short of the end of the CDR3; the missing end is completed from the germline J gene. The chain links TRBV10-2 to TRBJ2-7; TRBD2 matches at 13 bases. Germline V gives CDR1 WSHSY, CDR2 SAAADI. Germline trimming cut 7 bases from V and 6 bases from J; bases unmatched to any gene: 12. CDR3 length: 16 amino acids. The sequenced part of the CDR3 DNA is TGCGCCAGCATGACACTTGGACTAGCGGGAGACTCCGAG. It yields the protein CASMTLGLAGDSE. The complete CDR3 protein is CASMTLGLAGDSEQYF.

This clone was counted many times. CDR3 DNA (partial): TGTGCCAGCTCTCGACAGGGAGAGGCCTACTACGAG. Translating it yields CASSRQGEAYYE. The entire CDR3 sequence reads CASSRQGEAYYEQYF. V gene TRBV9 combines with J gene TRBJ2-7; 7 positions match TRBD1. The CDR3 end lies 3 residues beyond the end of the read and is filled in from the germline J gene. This CDR3 comprises 15 residues. Germline V lookup: CDR1 SGDLS, CDR2 YYNGEE. V lost 7 bases and J lost 3; bases outside the gene matches: 13. Based on the CDR3 plus reference TRBV9 and TRBJ2-7, the full variable domain is DSGVTQTPKHLITATGQRVTLRCSPRSGDLSVYWYQQSLDQGLQFLIQYYNGEERAKGNILERFSAQQFPDLHSELNLSSLELGDSALYFCASSRQGEAYYEQYFGPGTRLTVT.

At least ten counts were recorded for this clone. Sequencing ends 3 residues short of the CDR3 end; the germline J gene provides the rest. The rearrangement links TRBV28 to TRBJ1-1; D is perhaps TRBD1 (6 bases). This CDR3 contains 16 residues. CDR1 is MDHEN and CDR2 is SYDVKM in the germline V gene. Trimming took 2 bases from V and 1 from J, leaving 14 bases between them. Partial CDR3 DNA: TGTGCCAGCAGTTTAGGAATGGTCAGGGGGAACACTGAA. Amino acid sequence: CASSLGMVRGNTE. The CDR3, in full, reads CASSLGMVRGNTEAFF. Full variable domain (rest looked up from reference TRBV28 and TRBJ1-1): DVKVTQSSRYLVKRTGEKVFLECVQDMDHENMFWYRQDPGLGLRLIYFSYDVKMKEKGDIPEGYSVSREKKERFSLILESASTNQTSMYLCASSLGMVRGNTEAFFGQGTRLTVV.

There are many counts of this clone. The DNA ends 3 residues before the CDR3 does, and the rest of the CDR3 is filled in from the germline J gene. V gene TRBV7-9 combines with J gene TRBJ2-7, with D uncertain. The CDR3 is 13 amino acids. CDR1 is SEHNR, CDR2 FQNEAQ, per germline (reference sequence). V gave up 2 bases and J gave up 2 bases, with 7 bases separating them. Partial CDR3 DNA: TGTGCCAGCAGCTTACCCCTCCCCTACGAG. Its translation: CASSLPLPYE. The CDR3 in full is CASSLPLPYEQYF.

This clone was picked up many times. An end of the junction does not agree with germline; a read error may underlie this. From the germline J gene comes the end of the CDR3, since the read stops 3 residues before it. The genes are TRBV4-2 and TRBJ1-5; D not resolved. Germline CDR1 LGHNA, CDR2 YNFKEQ. The CDR3 length is 16 residues. The sequenced part of the CDR3 DNA is TGCGCCAGCAGCCAAGAATTTGGGCAGACCAATCAGCCC. Translating it yields CASSQEFGQTNQP. The entire CDR3 sequence reads CASSQEFGQTNQPQHF.

By sample fraction, this clone is medium-sized. The CDR3 end falls 3 residues outside the read, so it is completed with the germline J gene. This chain uses TRBV12-5 with TRBJ1-1; TRBD1 matches at 9 bases. J was trimmed by 3 bases and V by 5 bases; bases with no gene match: 1. The CDR3 is made up of 13 amino acids. In germline, CDR1 is LGHNT, CDR2 FRNRAP. The sequenced part of the CDR3 DNA is TGTGCTAGTGGTAGGACAGGGGACACTGAA. As protein: CASGRTGDTE. The entire CDR3 sequence reads CASGRTGDTEAFF.

This clone was detected a few times. Read data end 3 residues before the CDR3 end; the end is taken from the germline J gene. The V and J genes are TRBV2 and TRBJ2-5; weak D call: TRBD1 (6 bases). Trimming removed 6 bases at V and 6 bases at J, with 20 bases between. The CDR3 consists of 15 residues. Germline V gene lookup returns CDR1 SNHLY and CDR2 FYNNEI. The CDR3 sequence: CASREQGYSKQTQYF. The part of the CDR3 DNA that was read is TGTGCCAGCAGGGAACAGGGCTATAGCAAGCAGACC.

This clone was picked up many times. The read gets to within 3 residues of the CDR3 end, and the germline J gene fills in the rest. This chain joins TRBV7-9 and TRBJ1-1, with D unresolved. CDR1 is SEHNR and CDR2 is FQNEAQ in the germline V gene (reference sequence). V was clipped by 1 base and J by 6 bases, with 12 bases between them. The CDR3 length is 14 residues. The CDR3: CASSLGLAGSEAFF. Incomplete CDR3 DNA: TGTGCCAGCAGCTTAGGGTTGGCGGGTTCTGAA.

This clone was counted at least ten times. The sequence runs out 3 residues before the end of the CDR3; the remainder is reconstructed from the germline J gene. The genes are TRBV11-2 and TRBJ1-1, with D maybe TRBD1 (6 bases). Germline CDR1 is SGHAT and CDR2 is FQNNGV. CDR3 length: 14 amino acids. The sequenced part of the CDR3 DNA is TGTGCCAGCAGCTTAATAGCGGGGGCCTGGGAA. Its translation is CASSLIAGAWE. The entire CDR3 protein reads CASSLIAGAWEAFF.

This clone has ten or more counts. At one end, the junction sequence differs from germline, possibly due to a read error. The CDR3 is cut off 3 residues early in the read; its end comes from the germline J gene. V gene TRBV4-2 combines with J gene TRBJ1-1, with TRBD1 as a possible D gene (5 bases). There are 15 residues in the CDR3. Looked up from germline, CDR1 is LGHNA and CDR2 is YNFKEQ. CDR3 DNA, as far as it was read: TGCGCCAGCAGCCAAGAGATAGGGGCGTGGACTGAA. Its protein is CASSQEIGAWTE. The CDR3 in full is CASSQEIGAWTEAFF.

This clone has a count of ten or more. The CDR3 end lies 3 residues beyond the end of the read and is filled in from the germline J gene. The V and J genes are TRBV28 and TRBJ2-5, with 7 bases aligning to TRBD2. V gave up 6 bases and J gave up 5 bases; unmatched junction bases: 12. Looked up from germline, CDR1 is MDHEN and CDR2 is SYDVKM. The CDR3 length is 15 residues. The part of the CDR3 DNA that was read is TGTGCCAGCAGCACCCAACCCCAGGGAGGGGAGACC. It codes for CASSTQPQGGET. From start to end, the CDR3 is CASSTQPQGGETQYF.

This clone was observed at least ten times. CDR3 in amino acids: CASSHDIGRGYEQYF. The part of the CDR3 DNA that was read is TGTGCCAGCAGCCACGACATAGGGAGGGGGTACGAG. The rearrangement joins TRBV7-9 to TRBJ2-7; D possibly corresponds to TRBD2 (7 bases). The CDR3 extends 3 residues past the end of the read, so its final part is completed from the germline J gene. CDR1 is SEHNR, CDR2 FQNEAQ, per germline (reference sequence). This CDR3 spans 15 amino acids. V dropped 5 bases and J dropped 4 bases, with 18 bases sitting between them.

This clone was detected many times. Read data end 3 residues before the CDR3 end; the end is taken from the germline J gene. V gene TRBV18 combines with J gene TRBJ1-1; D ambiguous. The CDR3 runs 13 residues. Germline V gene data show CDR1 as KGHSH and CDR2 as LQKENI. The ends were cut back, 5 bases at V and 1 base at J, with 8 bases in the middle. CDR3 protein: CASSVTENTEAFF. The CDR3 DNA, read in part, is TGTGCCAGCTCAGTTACAGAGAACACTGAA.

There are many counts of this clone. The sequence runs out 3 residues before the end of the CDR3; the remainder is reconstructed from the germline J gene. The rearrangement uses TRBV14 and TRBJ1-1; no definite D call. The germline V gene encodes CDR1 SGHDN and CDR2 FVKESK. V was trimmed by 1 base and J by 3 bases, leaving 9 bases between them. The CDR3 length is 14 residues. CDR3: CASSQALMDTEAFF. The part of the CDR3 DNA that was read is TGTGCCAGCAGCCAAGCACTCATGGACACTGAA.

This clone has at least ten counts. CDR3 DNA (partial): TGTGCCAGCAGGGCCCGGGACACGTCGGGC. It specifies CASRARDTSG. Given in full, the CDR3 is CASRARDTSGYTF. The chain links TRBV2 to TRBJ1-2, with D perhaps matching TRBD1 (6 bases). The read gets to within 3 residues of the CDR3 end, and the germline J gene fills in the rest. In germline, CDR1 is SNHLY, CDR2 FYNNEI. The CDR3 extends over 13 amino acids.

This clone was detected ten times or more. The read ends 3 residues before the CDR3 terminus; that terminus is restored from the germline J gene. J is TRBJ2-7 and V is TRBV7-9; 7 positions agree with TRBD1. V trimming: 6 bases; J trimming: 5 bases; junction bases outside the gene matches: 1. Germline-derived CDR1 and CDR2 are SEHNR and FQNEAQ (reference sequence). This CDR3 contains 11 residues. CDR3 region: CASRGGHEQYF. The part of the CDR3 DNA that was read is TGTGCCAGCAGAGGGGGCCACGAG.

This clone was recorded at least ten times. The missing CDR3 end, 3 residues past where the read stops, is filled in from the germline J gene. The chain links TRBV20-1 to TRBJ2-7; D might be TRBD1 or TRBD2, each matching 5 bases. This CDR3 contains 15 residues. The V gene's germline CDR1 is DFQATT and CDR2 SNEGSKA (reference sequence). Trimming took 0 bases from V and 3 from J, leaving 15 bases between them. CDR3 bases read: TGCAGTGCTAGAGATTACTCCCGAGGGGTCTACGAG. Translated: CSARDYSRGVYE. The full CDR3 protein is CSARDYSRGVYEQYF.

This clone was seen many times. With the read ending 3 residues before the CDR3 end, the germline J gene is used to fill in that end. V and J are TRBV30 and TRBJ2-5, with 16 bases aligning to TRBD2. This CDR3 spans 16 amino acids. The V gene's germline CDR1 is GTSNPN and CDR2 SVGIG (reference sequence). V lost 0 bases, J lost 3 bases, and 1 base stayed unmatched. The CDR3 bases that were read are TGTGCCTGGAGTGTAGGGACTAGCGGGAGGGAAGAGACC. Residues: CAWSVGTSGREET. The entire CDR3 reads CAWSVGTSGREETQYF.

In this sample, this clone turned up many times. With the read ending 3 residues before the CDR3 end, the germline J gene is used to fill in that end. The chain couples TRBV7-2 to TRBJ1-2; 10 bases agree with TRBD1. Germline-derived CDR1 and CDR2 are SGHTA and FQGNSA. The CDR3 spans 14 residues. V shed 11 bases, J shed 2 bases, and the junction held 8 bases outside the gene matches. The CDR3 spells CAGRRDRGNYGYTF. The CDR3 DNA, read in part, is TGTGCCGGTCGAAGGGACAGGGGAAACTATGGC.

This clone was picked up many times. Sequencing ends 3 residues short of the CDR3 end; the germline J gene provides the rest. V gene TRBV27 combines with J gene TRBJ2-5; 8 bases map to TRBD1. The CDR3 runs 15 residues. The ends lost 10 bases at V and 4 bases at J; junction bases unmatched: 14. From germline, CDR1 is MNHEY and CDR2 SMNVEV (reference sequence). The covered CDR3 bases are TGTGCCACCTCAAGGTACAGGGGGAATGTAGAGACC. Translated: CATSRYRGNVET. The CDR3 in its entirety is CATSRYRGNVETQYF.

This clone has a count of ten or more. Read sequence stops 3 residues before the CDR3 end, and the germline J gene provides the missing end. The chain joins TRBV7-3 to TRBJ1-2; 7 bases match TRBD1. Germline V gives CDR1 SGHTA, CDR2 FQGTGA. J lost 0 bases, V lost 5 bases, and 6 bases had no gene match. CDR3 length: 15 amino acids. The sequenced CDR3 bases are TGTGCCAGCAGCAGTTCCGGGACAGCTAACTATGGC. Translation: CASSSSGTANYG. The whole CDR3 is CASSSSGTANYGYTF.